A selection of T cell receptor beta chains follows, all from one sample in a study of ipilimumab plus nivolumab after autologous stem cell transplantation. Sequencing was performed with immunoSEQ multiplex PCR; in TCRdb, only in-frame clones are kept and a portion is missing. Of around 19,000 clones in the sample, 81% were seen once. The sequencing used PBMCs, collected in a trial of ipilimumab plus nivolumab as post-transplant consolidation. Receptors were obtained from a male donor with diffuse large B-cell lymphoma. Each CDR3 is given with its conserved first and last residue. Fields, in order: clone size, D gene, J gene, V gene, CDR3 protein, CDR3 DNA. A D gene is named only where the DNA matches it firmly. The size field is filled for only some rows; it gives once, few, many or a size class.

NA	NA	TRBJ1-1	TRBV6-6	CASRQSLTEAFF	TGTGCCAGCAGACAATCTCTTACTGAAGCTTTCTTT
NA	NA	TRBJ1-2	TRBV6-5	CASSSLPGHKPGYTF	TGTGCCAGCAGTTCGCTACCGGGACACAAGCCTGGCTACACCTTC
NA	NA	TRBJ2-3	TRBV29-1	CSVWDHTDTQYF	TGCAGCGTCTGGGATCACACAGATACGCAGTATTTT
NA	NA	TRBJ2-5	TRBV7-9	CASSLAGLQETQYF	TGTGCCAGCAGCTTAGCGGGGTTACAAGAGACCCAGTACTTC
once	NA	TRBJ2-7	TRBV19	CASSIGQQAYEQYF	TGTGCCAGTAGTATAGGACAGCAAGCCTACGAGCAGTACTTC
few	NA	TRBJ1-6	TRBV7-6	CASSLDALRGFNSPLHF	TGTGCCAGCAGCTTAGACGCACTTCGGGGGTTCAATTCACCCCTCCACTTT
NA	TRBD2	TRBJ2-7	TRBV7-9	CASSYPSGTTYEQYF	TGTGCCAGCAGCTACCCTAGCGGGACAACCTACGAGCAGTACTTC
NA	NA	TRBJ1-1	TRBV6-5	CASSPQAENTEAFF	TGTGCCAGCAGCCCACAGGCAGAGAACACTGAAGCTTTCTTT
NA	NA	TRBJ2-3	TRBV7-8	CASSTGLAGIGTQYF	TGTGCCAGCAGTACCGGACTGGCGGGTATCGGAACGCAGTATTTT
NA	TRBD1	TRBJ2-2	TRBV7-8	CASSPRGGRTGELFF	TGTGCCAGCAGCCCACGAGGGGGCCGGACCGGGGAGCTGTTTTTT
NA	NA	TRBJ1-1	TRBV4-1	CASSQVATAEAFF	TGCGCCAGCAGCCAAGTCGCGACGGCTGAAGCTTTCTTT
NA	NA	TRBJ2-7	TRBV5-1	CASSPGEYAGDYEQYF	TGCGCCAGCAGCCCAGGGGAATATGCTGGGGACTACGAGCAGTACTTC
NA	NA	TRBJ1-2	TRBV2	CASSELGTYGYTF	TGTGCCAGCAGTGAACTAGGGACTTATGGCTACACCTTC
NA	TRBD2	TRBJ2-7	TRBV5-4	CASSGDYYSYEQYF	TGTGCCAGCAGCGGGGACTATTACTCCTACGAGCAGTACTTC
NA	NA	TRBJ2-1	TRBV27	CASSLYRGTEQFF	TGTGCCAGCAGTTTATATAGGGGGACTGAGCAGTTCTTC
few	TRBD2	TRBJ2-5	TRBV9	CASSVGLAGGMETQYF	TGTGCCAGCAGCGTAGGCCTAGCGGGGGGTATGGAGACCCAGTACTTC
NA	TRBD1	TRBJ2-7	TRBV14	CASSPPGTGAYEQYF	TGTGCCAGCAGCCCACCCGGGACAGGGGCCTACGAGCAGTACTTC
few	NA	TRBJ1-4	TRBV6-1	CASSLRQDEKLFF	TGTGCCAGCAGTCTCCGGCAGGATGAAAAACTGTTTTTT
NA	NA	TRBJ1-1	TRBV6-5	CASSYSLQGTEAFF	TGTGCCAGCAGTTACTCGCTCCAAGGCACTGAAGCTTTCTTT
NA	NA	TRBJ2-7	TRBV7-6	CASSPDGRLYEQYF	TGTGCCAGCAGCCCAGATGGAAGGCTCTACGAGCAGTACTTC
NA	NA	TRBJ2-5	TRBV15	CATSRAGGAPRGTQYF	TGTGCCACCAGCAGAGCTGGGGGAGCCCCTCGGGGGACCCAGTACTTC
NA	TRBD2	TRBJ2-1	TRBV11-2	CASSLENGGYEQFF	TGTGCCAGCAGCTTAGAAAACGGGGGGTATGAGCAGTTCTTC
NA	TRBD1	TRBJ1-1	TRBV7-2	CASSSTGTGGLRAFF	TGTGCCAGCAGCTCCACCGGGACAGGGGGACTTCGAGCTTTCTTT
NA	NA	TRBJ1-1	TRBV15	CATSRELLGLQNTEAFF	TGTGCCACCAGCAGAGAGCTTTTGGGGCTCCAGAACACTGAAGCTTTCTTT
once	NA	TRBJ1-5	TRBV4-3	CASSQDYGGPNQPQHF	TGCGCCAGCAGCCAAGATTACGGGGGCCCTAATCAGCCCCAGCATTTT
NA	NA	TRBJ1-2	TRBV5-1	CASSSQSGEGYTF	TGCGCCAGCAGTTCCCAATCGGGGGAGGGCTACACCTTC
once	TRBD2	TRBJ2-3	TRBV6-1	CATYVWGGITDTQYF	TGTGCCACCTACGTTTGGGGGGGGATAACAGATACGCAGTATTTT